The 9 T cell receptor beta chains given below trace back to one sample, sequenced in a study of metastatic and nonmetastatic thyroid tumors. None of the patients had undergone any treatment ahead of thyroid surgery. TCRdb re-clonotyped the PCR reads through MiXCR. Seen here are about 92,000 clones, 14% to 15% observed once, and the top ten hold roughly 3.6%. Input material: blood. The origin of the receptors is a female donor with papillary thyroid cancer or a benign thyroid nodule (not recorded which). Some clones in this sample may be carry-over from other donors' samples.

This clone appeared many times. The same CDR3 is also encoded by other DNA sequences in this sample. The chain employs TRBV6-5 and TRBJ1-2; 7 nucleotides match TRBD1. V was pared by 2 bases and J by 6 bases, with 6 bases of the junction left unmatched. The germline V gene has CDR1 MNHEY and CDR2 SVGAGI. This CDR3 region has 14 residues. In DNA, the CDR3 is TGTGCCAGCAGTTACACCACAGGGGTGGATGGCTACACCTTC. Translation gives CASSYTTGVDGYTF.

This clone was seen at least ten times. The same CDR3 arises from other DNA sequences in this sample as well. The V gene is TRBV20-1, the J gene TRBJ2-3; the D gene is possibly TRBD2 (5 bases). The germline V and J ends were trimmed by 2 bases and 0 bases, with 15 bases remaining between them. From germline, CDR1 is DFQATT and CDR2 SNEGSKA (reference sequence). This CDR3 has 16 residues. The CDR3: CSARRTVTTSTDTQYF. The CDR3 nucleotides read TGCAGTGCTAGACGGACGGTGACTACTAGCACAGATACGCAGTATTTT.

This clone showed up many times. The CDR3 region is CSVEDAGNEQFF. The CDR3 DNA is TGCAGCGTTGAAGATGCAGGGAATGAGCAGTTCTTC. V and J are TRBV29-1 and TRBJ2-1, with D possibly TRBD1 on 5 matching bases. CDR1 and CDR2 from the germline V gene are SQVTM and ANQGSEA. Deletions cut 0 bases from V and 7 bases from J, with 7 bases between. This CDR3 contains 12 residues.

In this sample, this clone turned up many times. V is TRBV5-1 and J is TRBJ2-2; D may be TRBD1 (6 bases). The CDR3 has 14 amino acids. Germline V gene sequence: CDR1 SGHRS, CDR2 YFSETQ. The ends were cut back, 5 bases at V and 1 base at J, with 9 bases in the middle. The DNA for the CDR3 is TGCGCCAGCAGATCGGGACAGAACACCGGGGAGCTGTTTTTT. Translated, it gives CASRSGQNTGELFF. Based on the CDR3 plus reference TRBV5-1 and TRBJ2-2, the full variable domain is KAGVTQTPRYLIKTRGQQVTLSCSPISGHRSVSWYQQTPGQGLQFLFEYFSETQRNKGNFPGRFSGRQFSNSRSEMNVSTLELGDSALYLCASRSGQNTGELFFGEGSRLTVL.

J is TRBJ2-5 and V is TRBV5-6; 7 bases line up with TRBD1. There are 15 residues in the CDR3. In germline, CDR1 is SGHDT, CDR2 YYEEEE. V was pared by 3 bases and J by 6 bases, with 11 bases of the junction left unmatched. The CDR3: CASSSYRGFSKTQYF. DNA of the CDR3: TGTGCCAGCAGCTCTTACAGGGGATTTAGCAAGACCCAGTACTTC.

V and J are TRBV2 and TRBJ2-3, with D tentatively TRBD1 (5 bases). The CDR3 is made up of 13 amino acids. The V end was cut by 8 bases, the J end by 8 bases, with 17 bases between. The V gene's germline CDR1 is SNHLY and CDR2 FYNNEI. CDR3 nucleotides: TGTGCCAGCGGCTCAGGGCGCCCGGGTACGCAGTATTTT. The encoded protein is CASGSGRPGTQYF.

This clone occurred many times. The chain joins TRBV5-1 to TRBJ1-5; tentative D call: TRBD1 (6 bases). Germline assignment: CDR1 SGHRS and CDR2 YFSETQ. Trimming removed 3 bases from V and 6 bases from J, with 13 bases in between. The CDR3 is made up of 14 amino acids. CDR3 residues: CASSSGAGSQPQHF. The DNA of the CDR3 is TGCGCCAGCAGCTCGGGGGCAGGGAGTCAGCCCCAGCATTTT. The variable domain in full, with the rest retrieved from reference TRBV5-1 and TRBJ1-5, is KAGVTQTPRYLIKTRGQQVTLSCSPISGHRSVSWYQQTPGQGLQFLFEYFSETQRNKGNFPGRFSGRQFSNSRSEMNVSTLELGDSALYLCASSSGAGSQPQHFGDGTRLSIL.

This clone was detected ten times or more. The chain joins TRBV29-1 to TRBJ2-2, with D perhaps matching TRBD1 (5 bases). Trimming removed 6 bases at V and 7 bases at J, with 15 bases between. This CDR3 comprises 13 residues. Germline values: CDR1 SQVTM, CDR2 ANQGSEA. The CDR3 reads CSVAHTGVGELFF. The CDR3 DNA reads TGCAGCGTAGCACATACAGGAGTCGGGGAGCTGTTTTTT.

This clone was picked up many times. The V and J genes are TRBV19 and TRBJ2-3, with 9 positions matching TRBD2. Germline CDR1 is LNHDA and CDR2 is SQIVND (reference sequence). The CDR3 has 14 amino acids. V shed 7 bases and J 2 bases; nucleotides not matched to a gene: 4. The CDR3 loop reads CASKLAGVTDTQYF. For the CDR3, the DNA is TGTGCCAGTAAGTTAGCGGGGGTCACAGATACGCAGTATTTT. Variable domain in full (rest from reference TRBV19 and TRBJ2-3): DGGITQSPKYLFRKEGQNVTLSCEQNLNHDAMYWYRQDPGQGLRLIYYSQIVNDFQKGDIAEGYSVSREKKESFPLTVTSAQKNPTAFYLCASKLAGVTDTQYFGPGTRLTVL.